This TCR beta chain was retrieved from a study of OX40 agonist ivuxolimab in advanced cancers. Notes on the study in general: Clones of CD4+ and CD8+ blood T cells grew by week 6 at doses of 0.1 to 3.0 mg/kg.

Details on this clone: Its antigen is not known.

Trimming stripped 2 bases from V and 5 bases from J, with 19 bases between. Germline lookup yields CDR1 KGHSH and CDR2 LQKENI. CDR3 length: 17 amino acids. Sequencing used immunoSEQ multiplex PCR; TCRdb keeps in-frame clones, though not all of them. The sample gives fewer than 35,000 clones, approximately 88% of which show up once; about 54% is in the top ten. The chain is built from TRBV18 and TRBJ2-1; a weak D match, TRBD1 (6 bases). Sample: CD4+ or CD8+ T cells sorted from blood, taken in a trial of the OX40 agonist ivuxolimab. The source is an adult with an advanced solid tumor such as melanoma, head and neck, liver or kidney cancer. This CDR3 is CASSPREGTGTHNEQFF. CDR3 bases: TGTGCCAGCTCACCAAGGGAAGGAACAGGGACCCACAATGAGCAGTTCTTC. The full variable domain, in which reference TRBV18 and TRBJ2-1 provide the parts outside the CDR3, is NAGVMQNPRHLVRRRGQEARLRCSPMKGHSHVYWYRQLPEEGLKFMVYLQKENIIDESGMPKERFSAEFPKEGPSILRIQQVVRGDSAAYFCASSPREGTGTHNEQFFGPGTRLTVL.